This T cell receptor (beta chain) stems from a study of blood T cells in healthy people across ages. General study points: Long-lived donors exceeded aged donors in naive CD4+ cells and diversity.

J was trimmed by 1 base and V by 0 bases; bases with no gene match: 0. The germline V gene has CDR1 SGHTA and CDR2 FQGNSA. The CDR3 extends over 15 amino acids. Each donor was a healthy Caucasian individual from Russia, aged roughly 6 to 95. This clonotype was seen at least ten times. What it binds is not known. For the second PCR, which ran for about 6 to 11 cycles, a sample-barcoded 5' primer and a J-beta primer mix were used. Tags on each cDNA molecule came from a template-switch adaptor with 12 random nucleotides. Sequencing of every sample gave 3 million or more CDR3-containing paired-end reads. TCRdb processed the 5' RACE reads anew with MiXCR; each CDR3 protein has one entry. The sample lists hundreds of thousands of distinct CDR3 sequences; over 40% were seen once.

The rearrangement uses TRBV7-2 and TRBJ2-3; 8 positions agree with TRBD1. Sequenced material: blood. This sequence originates from a man aged 80 or over in good health. The chain's CDR3 is CASSLAGQGTDTQYF. The CDR3 bases are TGTGCCAGCAGCTTAGCGGGACAGGGCACAGATACGCAGTATTTT.